Below, one TCR beta chain is given with its context. Original processing notes: It was from reference gene primer amplification that nucleated cell counts were estimated. This table comes from immunoSEQ multiplex PCR, and its TCRdb copy is limited to in-frame clones, with some not included. V, J and clone size reflect that table, while D and trimming were determined from the DNA. The profile shows some 97,000 clones, approximately 86% of them singletons. These data originate in a study of blood T cell repertoires in COVID-19. This CDR3 is built from 13 residues. Germline V lookup: CDR1 MDHEN, CDR2 SYDVKM. V was trimmed by 5 bases and J by 5 bases, leaving 12 bases between them.

This chain connects TRBV28 to TRBJ1-1; no firm D call. This TCR came from a human donor in a cohort sampled during active COVID-19. The sample comprised peripheral blood. CDR3 sequence (DNA): TGTGCCAGCAGTCGAAAGGGAGGAACTGAAGCTTTCTTT. Translated: CASSRKGGTEAFF.